This paragraph reports one T cell receptor beta chain. This entry comes from a study of control samples from healthy donors and cancer patients. CDR3 size: 14 residues. Germline CDR1 and CDR2: SGHDT and YYEEEE. Germline trimming cut 3 bases from V and 3 bases from J; bases unmatched to any gene: 5. TCRdb's table, derived via immunoSEQ multiplex PCR, lists solely in-frame clones and lacks some. The sample holds under 150,000 clones, 80% to 90% seen once. V usage is TRBV5-6 and J usage is TRBJ2-7, with 8 bases matching TRBD1. The specimen sequenced was blood. This clonotype was obtained from a man aged 40-50 years in good health. CDR3 bases: TGTGCCAGCAGCTGGAGGACAGGGAGCTACGAGCAGTACTTC. Amino acid sequence: CASSWRTGSYEQYF.